This record covers a single T cell receptor beta chain. Its cognate antigen is unknown. The sample is drawn from a study of vaccination and CD4 T cells after COVID-19. On the study more broadly: No peptide, an HIV-1 Nef pool, or a CEFX pool was what each control culture received.

Sequencing of the DNA from cultured CD4+ T cells was carried out with the Oncomine TCR Beta short-read assay. From the PCR reads, TCRdb called clonotypes with MiXCR, one entry per CDR3 protein. The table shows around 9,200 distinct CDR3 sequences, with 35% to 50% occurring only once. The CDR3 spans 15 residues. V was cut by 3 bases and J by 5 bases, with 13 bases left in between. As to treatment: roughly nine-day PBMC culture with coronavirus spike peptide pools or control peptides (ViraFEST assay). Expansion of antigen-specific T cells with peptide pools by ViraFEST preceded sequencing of TCRs. Each well received two million PBMCs, cultured with about 9.4 IU/ml IL-2 and 9 to 10 ug/ml peptide pools.

V and J are TRBV12-3 or TRBV12-4 and TRBJ2-2; the D gene is possibly TRBD1 (5 bases). This sequence was found in a human donor who had recovered from COVID-19. The sequenced material came from CD4+ T cells from blood, cultured in vitro. The CDR3 nucleotides read TGTGCCAGCAGTTTTAGTCGGAAGGGGACCGGGGAGCTGTTTTTT. Translating gives CASSFSRKGTGELFF.